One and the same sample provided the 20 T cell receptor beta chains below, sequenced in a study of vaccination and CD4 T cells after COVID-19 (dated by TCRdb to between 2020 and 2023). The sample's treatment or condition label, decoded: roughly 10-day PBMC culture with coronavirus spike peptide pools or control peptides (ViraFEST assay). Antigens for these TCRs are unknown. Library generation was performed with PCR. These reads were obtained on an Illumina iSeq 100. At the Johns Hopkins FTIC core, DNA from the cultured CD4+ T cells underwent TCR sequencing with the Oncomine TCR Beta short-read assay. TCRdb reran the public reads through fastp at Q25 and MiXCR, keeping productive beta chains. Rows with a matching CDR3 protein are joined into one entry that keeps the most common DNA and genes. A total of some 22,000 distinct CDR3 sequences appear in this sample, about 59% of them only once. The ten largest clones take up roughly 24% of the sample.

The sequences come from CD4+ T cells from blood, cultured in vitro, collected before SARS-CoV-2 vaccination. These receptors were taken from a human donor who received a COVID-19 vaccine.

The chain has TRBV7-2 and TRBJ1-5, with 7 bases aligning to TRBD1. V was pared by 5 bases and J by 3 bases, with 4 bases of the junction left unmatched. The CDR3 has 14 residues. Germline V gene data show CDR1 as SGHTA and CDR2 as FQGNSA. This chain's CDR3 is CASSQGGPNQPQHF. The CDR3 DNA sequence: TGTGCCAGCAGCCAAGGGGGCCCCAATCAGCCCCAGCATTTT.

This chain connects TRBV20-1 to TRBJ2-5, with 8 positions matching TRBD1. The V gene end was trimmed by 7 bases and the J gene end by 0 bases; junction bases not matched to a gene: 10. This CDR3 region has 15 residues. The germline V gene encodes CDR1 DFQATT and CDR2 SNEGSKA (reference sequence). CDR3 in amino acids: CSGVPVDRDQETQYF. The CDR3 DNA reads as TGCAGTGGGGTCCCCGTGGACAGGGACCAAGAGACCCAGTACTTC.

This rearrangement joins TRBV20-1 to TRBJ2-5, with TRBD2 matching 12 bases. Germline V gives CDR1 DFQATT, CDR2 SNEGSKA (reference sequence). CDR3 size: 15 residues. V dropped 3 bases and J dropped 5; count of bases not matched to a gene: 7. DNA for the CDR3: TGCAGTGCTAGTGGCCTAGCGGGGGGGTATGAGACCCAGTACTTC. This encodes CSASGLAGGYETQYF.

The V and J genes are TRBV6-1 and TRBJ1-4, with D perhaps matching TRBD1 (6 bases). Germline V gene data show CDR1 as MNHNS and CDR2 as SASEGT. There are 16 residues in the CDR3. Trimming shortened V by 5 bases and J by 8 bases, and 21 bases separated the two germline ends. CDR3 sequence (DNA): TGTGCCAGCAGTCCGCAACAGGGAGGGTATGGGGAAAAACTGTTTTTT. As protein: CASSPQQGGYGEKLFF.

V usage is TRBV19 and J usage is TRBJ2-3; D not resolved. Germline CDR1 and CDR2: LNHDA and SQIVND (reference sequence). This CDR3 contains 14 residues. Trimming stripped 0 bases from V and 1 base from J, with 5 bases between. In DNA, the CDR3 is TGTGCCAGTAGTATAGATCGGGGCACAGATACGCAGTATTTT. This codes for CASSIDRGTDTQYF.

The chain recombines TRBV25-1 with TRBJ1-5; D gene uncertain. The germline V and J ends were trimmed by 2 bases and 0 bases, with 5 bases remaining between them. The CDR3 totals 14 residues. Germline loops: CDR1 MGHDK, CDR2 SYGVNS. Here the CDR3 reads CASSEQYSNQPQHF. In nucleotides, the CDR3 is TGTGCCAGCAGTGAACAATATAGCAATCAGCCCCAGCATTTT.

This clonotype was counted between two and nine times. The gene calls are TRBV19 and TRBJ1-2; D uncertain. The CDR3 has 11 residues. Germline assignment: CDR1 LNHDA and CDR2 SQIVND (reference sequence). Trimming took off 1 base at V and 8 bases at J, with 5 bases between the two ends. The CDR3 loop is CASSIANGYTF. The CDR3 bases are TGTGCCAGTAGTATAGCTAACGGCTACACCTTC.

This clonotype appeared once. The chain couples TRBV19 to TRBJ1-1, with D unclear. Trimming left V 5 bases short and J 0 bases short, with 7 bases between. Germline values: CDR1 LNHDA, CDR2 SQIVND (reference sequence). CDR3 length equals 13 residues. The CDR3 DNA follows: TGTGCCAGTAGTGGGCGGATGAACACTGAAGCTTTCTTT. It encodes CASSGRMNTEAFF.

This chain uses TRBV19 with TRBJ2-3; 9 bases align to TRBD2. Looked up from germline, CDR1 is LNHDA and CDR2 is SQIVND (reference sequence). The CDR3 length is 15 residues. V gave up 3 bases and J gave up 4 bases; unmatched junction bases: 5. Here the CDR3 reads CASSIAGGRADTQYF. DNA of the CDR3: TGTGCCAGTAGTATCGCGGGGGGGCGAGCAGATACGCAGTATTTT. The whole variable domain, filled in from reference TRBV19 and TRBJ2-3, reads DGGITQSPKYLFRKEGQNVTLSCEQNLNHDAMYWYRQDPGQGLRLIYYSQIVNDFQKGDIAEGYSVSREKKESFPLTVTSAQKNPTAFYLCASSIAGGRADTQYFGPGTRLTVL.

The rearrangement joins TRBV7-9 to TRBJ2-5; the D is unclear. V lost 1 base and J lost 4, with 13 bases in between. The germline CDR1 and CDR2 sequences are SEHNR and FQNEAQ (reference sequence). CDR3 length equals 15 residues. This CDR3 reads CASSLEVTSRETQYF. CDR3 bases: TGTGCCAGCAGCTTAGAAGTCACCAGCCGAGAGACCCAGTACTTC. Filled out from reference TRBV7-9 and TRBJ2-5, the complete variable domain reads DTGVSQNPRHKITKRGQNVTFRCDPISEHNRLYWYRQTLGQGPEFLTYFQNEAQLEKSRLLSDRFSAERPKGSFSTLEIQRTEQGDSAMYLCASSLEVTSRETQYFGPGTRLLVL.

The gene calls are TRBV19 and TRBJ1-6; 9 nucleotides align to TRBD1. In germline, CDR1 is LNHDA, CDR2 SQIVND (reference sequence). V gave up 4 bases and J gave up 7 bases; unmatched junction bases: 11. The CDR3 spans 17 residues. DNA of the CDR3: TGTGCCAGTAGTACGCCCCTAACAGGGGGCTCAAATTCACCCCTCCACTTT. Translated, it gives CASSTPLTGGSNSPLHF. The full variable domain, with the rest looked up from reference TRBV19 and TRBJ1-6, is DGGITQSPKYLFRKEGQNVTLSCEQNLNHDAMYWYRQDPGQGLRLIYYSQIVNDFQKGDIAEGYSVSREKKESFPLTVTSAQKNPTAFYLCASSTPLTGGSNSPLHFGNGTRLTVT.

CDR3 sequence: CASSYSGGKGSPLHF. In nucleotides, the CDR3 is TGTGCCAGCAGTTATTCAGGGGGTAAAGGTTCACCCCTCCACTTT. The chain has TRBV6-5 and TRBJ1-6; 7 bases map to TRBD1. The CDR3 is made up of 15 amino acids. CDR1 and CDR2 (germline): MNHEY, SVGAGI. Trimming cost V 3 bases and J 9 bases; bases outside gene matches: 8.

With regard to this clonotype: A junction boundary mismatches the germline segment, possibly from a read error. The CDR3 sequence: CACSLGAGLHYGYTF. CDR3 bases: TGTGCCTGCAGCTTAGGGGCAGGGCTCCACTATGGCTACACCTTC. The rearrangement joins TRBV7-2 to TRBJ1-2; possible D gene TRBD1, 5 bases. From germline, CDR1 is SGHTA and CDR2 FQGNSA. This CDR3 is built from 15 residues.

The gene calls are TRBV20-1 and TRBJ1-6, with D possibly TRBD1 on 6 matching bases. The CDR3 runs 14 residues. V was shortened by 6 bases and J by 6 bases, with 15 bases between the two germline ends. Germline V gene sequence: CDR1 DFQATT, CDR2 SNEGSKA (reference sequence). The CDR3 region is CSASTGQVNSPLHF. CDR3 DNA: TGCAGTGCCAGCACGGGACAAGTTAATTCACCCCTCCACTTT.

This CDR3 is CASNRRGGGETQYF. In nucleotides, the CDR3 is TGTGCCAGCAACAGACGTGGGGGAGGGGAGACCCAGTACTTC. V is TRBV6-1 and J is TRBJ2-5, with 7 nucleotides matching TRBD2. In germline, CDR1 is MNHNS, CDR2 SASEGT. The CDR3 is 14 amino acids. Losses at the gene ends were 7 bases for V and 5 bases for J; bases not matched to a gene: 10.

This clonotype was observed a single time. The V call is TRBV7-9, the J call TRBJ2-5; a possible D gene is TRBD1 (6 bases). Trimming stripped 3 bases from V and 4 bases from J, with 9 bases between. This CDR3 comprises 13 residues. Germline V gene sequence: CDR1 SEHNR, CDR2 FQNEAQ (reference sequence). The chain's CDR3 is CASSLNRVETQYF. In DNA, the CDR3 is TGTGCCAGCAGCTTGAACAGGGTAGAGACCCAGTACTTC.

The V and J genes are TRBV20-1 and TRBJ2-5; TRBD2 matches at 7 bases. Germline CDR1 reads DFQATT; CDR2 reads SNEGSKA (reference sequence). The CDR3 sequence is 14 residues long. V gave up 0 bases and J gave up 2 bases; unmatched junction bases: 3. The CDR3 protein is CSARDWRGQETQYF. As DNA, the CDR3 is TGCAGTGCTAGAGATTGGCGGGGGCAAGAGACCCAGTACTTC.

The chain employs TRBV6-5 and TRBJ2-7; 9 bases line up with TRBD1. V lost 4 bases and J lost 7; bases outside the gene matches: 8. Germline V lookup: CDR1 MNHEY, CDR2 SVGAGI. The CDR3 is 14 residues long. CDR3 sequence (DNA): TGTGCCAGCAGTTCCATCGGGACAGGGAAGGAGCAGTACTTC. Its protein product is CASSSIGTGKEQYF.

This CDR3 is CAWSVASSYNSPLHF. Here the CDR3 DNA reads TGTGCCTGGAGTGTAGCCAGCTCCTATAATTCACCCCTCCACTTT. The chain uses TRBV30 and TRBJ1-6; D gene unclear. This CDR3 is 15 amino acids long. In germline, CDR1 is GTSNPN, CDR2 SVGIG (reference sequence). V was trimmed by 0 bases and J by 0 bases, leaving 6 bases between them. The full variable domain, with the rest looked up from reference TRBV30 and TRBJ1-6, is SQTIHQWPATLVQPVGSPLSLECTVEGTSNPNLYWYRQAAGRGLQLLFYSVGIGQISSEVPQNLSASRPQDRQFILSSKKLLLSDSGFYLCAWSVASSYNSPLHFGNGTRLTVT.

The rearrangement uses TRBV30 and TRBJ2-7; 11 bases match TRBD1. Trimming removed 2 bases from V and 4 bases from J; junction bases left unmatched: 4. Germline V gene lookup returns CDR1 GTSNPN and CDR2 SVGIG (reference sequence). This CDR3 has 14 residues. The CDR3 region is CAWSTGTGGYEQYF. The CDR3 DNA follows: TGTGCCTGGAGTACCGGGACAGGGGGGTACGAGCAGTACTTC.